Below, 15 T cell receptor beta chains from the same sample are listed, as sequenced in a study of T cell repertoires in cytomegalovirus infection (dated by TCRdb to about 2019). No antigens are known for them. Sequencing was performed on an Illumina HiSeq 1500. TCRdb reanalyzed the raw reads on its own, using fastp at Q25 for trimming and MiXCR for clone calling, and kept in-frame beta chains. Identical CDR3 proteins give one entry, which carries the most common genes and DNA. Here the sample has approximately 990,000 distinct CDR3 sequences; around 31% occur a single time. Around 15% of the sample goes to the ten largest clones. The label giving this sample's treatment or condition can be read as: in vitro stimulation with specific CMV peptide epitopes to enrich CMV-specific T cells. The sequencing here drew on cultured CD8+ T cells from PBMCs, taken from culture after CMV antigen stimulation. These receptors originate from a human donor in good health (CMV status not recorded). Some clones in this sample may be carry-over from other donors' samples.

The chain couples TRBV27 to TRBJ1-5; TRBD1 agrees at 7 bases. The length of the CDR3 is 16 residues. The J segment lost 2 bases and the V segment lost 5 bases, leaving 9 bases of the junction unmatched. Germline loops: CDR1 MNHEY, CDR2 SMNVEV (reference sequence). This CDR3 is CASSPLGGLGNQPQHF. The CDR3 DNA is TGTGCCAGCAGTCCGTTAGGGGGCCTGGGCAATCAGCCCCAGCATTTT.

The chain carries TRBV12-3 or TRBV12-4 and TRBJ2-2; D perhaps matches TRBD2 (5 bases). This CDR3 is 16 amino acids long. V gave up 3 bases and J gave up 0 bases, with 11 bases separating them. CDR3 DNA sequence: TGTGCCAGCAGTTTCCAATTAGCGACGAACACCGGGGAGCTGTTTTTT. It codes for CASSFQLATNTGELFF.

This chain links TRBV27 with TRBJ1-2; D is unresolved. The CDR3 loop spans 15 amino acids. Germline V lookup: CDR1 MNHEY, CDR2 SMNVEV (reference sequence). V lost 4 bases and J lost 7, with 19 bases in between. The CDR3 sequence: CASSSSVPEKVGYTF. In nucleotides, the CDR3 is TGTGCCAGCAGTTCATCGGTTCCGGAAAAAGTTGGCTACACCTTC.

This chain links TRBV19 with TRBJ1-5; possible D gene TRBD1, 5 bases. The V gene lost 7 bases and the J gene lost 7 bases, with 20 bases spanning the gap. There are 15 residues in the CDR3. The germline V gene encodes CDR1 LNHDA and CDR2 SQIVND (reference sequence). In DNA form, the CDR3 reads TGTGCCAGTACTACTCGACAAGGGGCCTTCCAGCCCCAGCATTTT. This translates into CASTTRQGAFQPQHF.

This clonotype was observed a few times. The chain recombines TRBV7-6 with TRBJ2-2, with D uncertain. Trimming removed 7 bases at V and 8 bases at J, with 17 bases between. From germline, CDR1 is SGHVS and CDR2 FNYEAQ. CDR3 length: 14 residues. CDR3 region: CASILPSPSGELFF. The CDR3 coding sequence is TGTGCCAGCATCCTCCCCTCCCCCTCTGGGGAGCTGTTTTTT.

This clonotype was detected only a few times. This chain joins TRBV4-1 and TRBJ2-1; a weak D match, TRBD2 (5 bases). V gave up 1 base and J gave up 8 bases, with 15 bases separating them. The CDR3 is 15 amino acids. Per the germline V gene, CDR1 is MGHRA and CDR2 is YSYEKL. The CDR3 loop is CASSQVFAGLDEQFF. DNA of the CDR3: TGCGCCAGCAGCCAAGTCTTTGCGGGTTTGGATGAGCAGTTCTTC.

The gene calls are TRBV12-5 and TRBJ2-1; 14 bases line up with TRBD2. Germline assignment: CDR1 LGHNT and CDR2 FRNRAP. V trimming: 5 bases; J trimming: 8 bases; junction bases outside the gene matches: 8. This CDR3 comprises 16 residues. The CDR3 DNA sequence: TGTGCTAGTGGTCCCCCGACTAGCGGGGGGGTAGATGAGCAGTTCTTC. Residues: CASGPPTSGGVDEQFF.

This clonotype was seen only a few times. The chain employs TRBV4-2 and TRBJ2-1, with a possible D match to TRBD2 (6 bases). Per germline, CDR1 LGHNA and CDR2 YNFKEQ. The V and J ends lost 1 base and 7 bases respectively, with 14 bases between them. CDR3 length: 15 residues. The CDR3, as DNA: TGTGCCAGCAGCCAAGGGGGCGGGGCCGGGAATGAGCAGTTCTTC. Protein: CASSQGGGAGNEQFF.

The chain recombines TRBV7-9 with TRBJ1-2, with a possible D match to TRBD1 (6 bases). Per germline, CDR1 SEHNR and CDR2 FQNEAQ (reference sequence). The V end lost 6 bases, the J end lost 4 bases, and 12 bases lay between the germline ends. The length of the CDR3 is 13 residues. The CDR3 nucleotides read TGTGCCAGCAGTCCCGGACAGCGCTATGGCTACACCTTC. Translation: CASSPGQRYGYTF.

This clonotype has only a few counts. J is TRBJ2-7 and V is TRBV6-1, with TRBD2 identical over 8 bases. The junction had 7 bases not matched to a gene; V was cut back by 3 bases and J by 6 bases. This CDR3 has 14 amino acids. From germline, CDR1 is MNHNS and CDR2 SASEGT. The chain's CDR3 is CASSERGAVSEQYV. The CDR3 nucleotides read TGTGCCAGCAGTGAGCGGGGGGCCGTTAGCGAGCAGTACGTC.

Only a few counts were recorded for this clonotype. The V and J genes are TRBV12-3 or TRBV12-4 and TRBJ1-6; D call uncertain. V dropped 3 bases and J dropped 7 bases, with 10 bases sitting between them. This CDR3 spans 14 amino acids. The CDR3 sequence: CASSFGQPNSPLHF. The CDR3 region has the DNA TGTGCCAGCAGTTTTGGGCAGCCAAATTCACCCCTCCACTTT.

V is TRBV7-4 and J is TRBJ2-3; 7 bases are a match to TRBD2. Trimming removed 1 base from V and 4 bases from J; junction bases left unmatched: 11. CDR1 and CDR2 from the germline V gene are SGHVT and SQSDAQ. This CDR3 has 17 amino acids. The CDR3 sequence: CASSLGLRQGGSDTQYF. For the CDR3, the DNA is TGTGCCAGCAGCTTAGGACTAAGGCAGGGAGGGTCAGATACGCAGTATTTT.

This clonotype was counted between two and nine times. The CDR3 spells CASSVGGRGGANEQFF. The CDR3 DNA is TGTGCCAGCAGCGTAGGGGGTCGCGGGGGGGCCAATGAGCAGTTCTTC. V usage is TRBV9 and J usage is TRBJ2-1; 9 bases agree with TRBD2. The J segment lost 6 bases and the V segment lost 0 bases, leaving 7 bases of the junction unmatched. CDR3 length: 16 amino acids. Germline V gives CDR1 SGDLS, CDR2 YYNGEE.

The chain is built from TRBV13 and TRBJ2-4, with unresolved D. Trimming stripped 5 bases from V and 8 bases from J, with 19 bases between. From germline, CDR1 is PRHDT and CDR2 FYEKMQ (reference sequence). The CDR3 is 15 residues long. CDR3 DNA sequence: TGTGCCAGCAGCCCCTCCTCCGGGCCCTGGGACATTCAGTACTTC. Protein sequence: CASSPSSGPWDIQYF.

The chain links TRBV6-1 to TRBJ2-1, with D perhaps matching TRBD1 (5 bases). The germline gives CDR1 MNHNS, CDR2 SASEGT. V gave up 1 base and J gave up 4 bases, with 8 bases separating them. The CDR3 has 14 residues. Written as DNA, the CDR3 is TGTGCCAGCAGTGAAGGGACACATTACAATGAGCAGTTCTTC. It yields the protein CASSEGTHYNEQFF.